The 18 T cell receptor beta chains listed next were all sequenced from one sample in a study of blood T cell repertoires in COVID-19 (TCRdb year 2020). The library relied on the immunoSEQ multiplex PCR assay. Held by TCRdb, this immuneACCESS table contains in-frame sequences only and omits some clones. Under half of the omission traces to an unresolved V gene where checked; the cause of the rest is unknown. Recorded for this sample are 200,000 or so clones; roughly 86% of them occurred a single time. The ten largest clonotypes hold 3% of the sample. The sequenced sample consisted of peripheral blood. All receptors derive from a man aged 60 to 75 with acute or convalescent COVID-19.

V and J are TRBV7-6 and TRBJ2-7, with 10 bases that match TRBD2. The CDR3 contains 16 residues. The V segment lost 0 bases and the J segment 3 bases; nucleotides outside the gene matches: 5. Germline lookup yields CDR1 SGHVS and CDR2 FNYEAQ. The CDR3 nucleotides read TGTGCCAGCAGCTTAGCGGGGGGACTAGCGATCTACGAGCAGTACTTC. Residues: CASSLAGGLAIYEQYF. Complete variable domain (other parts from reference TRBV7-6 and TRBJ2-7): GAGVSQSPRYKVTKRGQDVALRCDPISGHVSLYWYRQALGQGPEFLTYFNYEAQQDKSGLPNDRFSAERPEGSISTLTIQRTEQRDSAMYRCASSLAGGLAIYEQYFGPGTRLTVT.

This clone was detected once. This chain links TRBV29-1 with TRBJ2-7; 7 bases line up with TRBD1. Trimming cost V 4 bases and J 0 bases; bases outside gene matches: 3. Germline CDR1 SQVTM, CDR2 ANQGSEA. This CDR3 has 13 amino acids. As DNA, the CDR3 is TGCAGCGTTGTTAAGGGGGCCTCCTACGAGCAGTACTTC. Its protein is CSVVKGASYEQYF.

The chain is built from TRBV19 and TRBJ2-3; 7 bases fit TRBD1. V trimming: 5 bases; J trimming: 5 bases; junction bases outside the gene matches: 7. Germline V gene sequence: CDR1 LNHDA, CDR2 SQIVND (reference sequence). The CDR3 length is 14 residues. CDR3 sequence (DNA): TGTGCCAGTAGTGTCGGGACAGATCGAGATACGCAGTATTTT. It encodes CASSVGTDRDTQYF.

The chain has TRBV28 and TRBJ2-1; D may be TRBD1 (6 bases). CDR1 is MDHEN and CDR2 is SYDVKM in the germline V gene. This CDR3 has 15 residues. V was trimmed by 6 bases and J by 10 bases, leaving 22 bases between them. CDR3 amino acids: CASSRTGLPAPEQFF. The CDR3 nucleotides read TGTGCCAGCAGCCGTACAGGGCTACCGGCCCCCGAGCAGTTCTTC.

V gene TRBV6-2 or TRBV6-3 combines with J gene TRBJ1-2, with unresolved D. The germline gives CDR1 MNHEY, CDR2 SVGEGT. CDR3 size: 14 residues. The germline V and J ends were trimmed by 2 bases and 4 bases, with 11 bases remaining between them. The CDR3 sequence is CASSYGQSVYGYTF. The CDR3 nucleotides are TGTGCCAGCAGTTACGGCCAGTCCGTCTATGGCTACACCTTC.

V and J are TRBV10-3 and TRBJ2-7; 14 nucleotides line up with TRBD2. This CDR3 is built from 17 residues. Germline loops: CDR1 ENHRY, CDR2 SYGVKD. After removal of 0 bases from V and 4 bases from J, the junction contained 5 bases not matched to a gene. The CDR3 nucleotides read TGTGCCATCAGTGAGTCGAAGACTAGCGGGGGGGCGTACGAGCAGTACTTC. Amino acids: CAISESKTSGGAYEQYF.

The rearrangement links TRBV28 to TRBJ1-2, with D possibly being TRBD1 (5 bases). The CDR3 is 13 residues long. Trimming took 2 bases from V and 6 from J, leaving 10 bases between them. Germline V CDR1 and CDR2: MDHEN, SYDVKM. The CDR3 region is CASSLRQSDGYTF. CDR3 bases: TGTGCCAGCAGTTTACGACAGTCCGATGGCTACACCTTC.

The chain has TRBV6-1 and TRBJ2-7; TRBD2 matches 9 bases. The germline V gene has CDR1 MNHNS and CDR2 SASEGT. The CDR3 has 15 amino acids. V lost 2 bases, J lost 2 bases, and 4 bases stayed unmatched. CDR3 region: CASSESLAGPYEQYF. The CDR3 DNA follows: TGTGCCAGCAGTGAAAGTCTAGCGGGGCCCTACGAGCAGTACTTC.

The chain is built from TRBV7-3 and TRBJ2-1, with D possibly TRBD2 on 7 matching bases. The CDR3 has 17 amino acids. Germline CDR1 is SGHTA and CDR2 is FQGTGA. V gave up 1 base and J gave up 6 bases, with 19 bases separating them. The CDR3 region is CASSLMGGGWPGNEQFF. The CDR3 DNA reads as TGTGCCAGCAGCTTAATGGGAGGGGGGTGGCCCGGCAATGAGCAGTTCTTC.

The V gene is TRBV19, the J gene TRBJ2-2; weak D call: TRBD2 (7 bases). The CDR3 runs 17 residues. V lost 6 bases and J 1 base, leaving 18 bases between the germline ends. From germline, CDR1 is LNHDA and CDR2 SQIVND (reference sequence). The CDR3 region has the DNA TGTGCCAGTAGCCCGAGGGGGGGGACGGGGAACACCGGGGAGCTGTTTTTT. Its protein is CASSPRGGTGNTGELFF. The full variable domain, its missing parts supplied by reference TRBV19 and TRBJ2-2, is DGGITQSPKYLFRKEGQNVTLSCEQNLNHDAMYWYRQDPGQGLRLIYYSQIVNDFQKGDIAEGYSVSREKKESFPLTVTSAQKNPTAFYLCASSPRGGTGNTGELFFGEGSRLTVL.

The chain joins TRBV2 to TRBJ2-5; D perhaps matches TRBD2 (5 bases). Germline V CDR1 and CDR2: SNHLY, FYNNEI. This CDR3 has 13 residues. Trimming pared 4 bases from V and 7 bases from J, leaving 13 bases between. CDR3 bases: TGTGCCAGCAGTGGGGATCGGGAAGGGACCCAGTACTTC. Translating gives CASSGDREGTQYF. Variable domain in full (rest from reference TRBV2 and TRBJ2-5): EPEVTQTPSHQVTQMGQEVILRCVPISNHLYFYWYRQILGQKVEFLVSFYNNEISEKSEIFDDQFSVERPDGSNFTLKIRSTKLEDSAMYFCASSGDREGTQYFGPGTRLLVL.

This clone was observed a single time. The chain combines TRBV5-4 with TRBJ1-2; D ambiguous. Per germline, CDR1 SGHNT and CDR2 YYREEE (reference sequence). The CDR3 is made up of 12 amino acids. The V and J ends lost 4 bases and 8 bases respectively, with 12 bases between them. The CDR3 coding sequence is TGTGCCAGCAGCCTCCAAGGAGAGGGCTACACCTTC. Protein: CASSLQGEGYTF.

V and J are TRBV5-5 and TRBJ1-6, with TRBD1 identical over 8 bases. Germline assignment: CDR1 SGHKS and CDR2 YYEKEE (reference sequence). The CDR3 is 15 amino acids. V gave up 0 bases and J gave up 8 bases; unmatched junction bases: 4. This chain's CDR3 is CASSLEGQAYSPLHF. The CDR3 bases are TGTGCCAGCAGCTTGGAGGGACAGGCCTATTCACCCCTCCACTTT.

The J gene is TRBJ2-7, the V gene TRBV6-2 or TRBV6-3; TRBD1 matches at 8 bases. The CDR3 spans 13 residues. The germline CDR1 and CDR2 sequences are MNHEY and SVGEGT. J lost 6 bases, V lost 6 bases, and 7 bases had no gene match. This CDR3 is CASSLRQGIEQYF. CDR3 sequence (DNA): TGTGCCAGCAGCTTACGACAGGGGATCGAGCAGTACTTC.

The V call is TRBV7-9, the J call TRBJ2-1, with 11 bases that match TRBD1. Germline-derived CDR1 and CDR2 are SEHNR and FQNEAQ (reference sequence). V shed 5 bases and J 7 bases; nucleotides not matched to a gene: 10. This CDR3 is 16 amino acids long. CDR3 protein: CASSPGQGGLVNEQFF. DNA for the CDR3: TGTGCCAGCAGCCCGGGACAGGGGGGGTTAGTTAATGAGCAGTTCTTC.

This clone was counted between two and nine times. The V gene is TRBV28, the J gene TRBJ1-1; the D gene is possibly TRBD1 (5 bases). The CDR3 is 12 amino acids. V lost 5 bases to trimming and J lost 7 bases, with 11 bases between them. CDR1 is MDHEN, CDR2 SYDVKM, per germline. The CDR3 protein is CASSPQVFEAFF. The CDR3 DNA follows: TGTGCCAGCAGTCCACAGGTGTTTGAAGCTTTCTTT.

The sample holds many counts of this clone. The rearrangement links TRBV12-3 or TRBV12-4 to TRBJ1-1; D is uncertain. This CDR3 has 12 amino acids. The V end was cut by 2 bases, the J end by 10 bases, with 11 bases between. The CDR3 coding sequence is TGTGCCAGCAGTTTATCGGCGGGTGTAGCTTTCTTT. This gives the protein CASSLSAGVAFF.

The CDR3 DNA sequence: TGTGCCAGCAGTCCAACAAGTGGGGGGGGCTACACCTTC. Encoded protein: CASSPTSGGGYTF. The V and J genes are TRBV12-3 or TRBV12-4 and TRBJ1-2; D is possibly TRBD1 (5 bases). Trimming removed 5 bases at V and 8 bases at J, with 15 bases between. The CDR3 has 13 residues.